This record looks at one TCR beta chain sequence and its context. Its antigen is not yet known. No base quality values were provided; no much bigger clone lies one nucleotide off. Healthy HIV-negative adults with no recently reported acute infections or vaccinations were included as donors. All donors were Caucasian adults living in Nashville, Tennessee, USA. CD4+ T cells were enriched by magnetic negative selection; naive cells were then positively selected on CD45RA, and the negative fraction formed the memory subset. Blood was collected by leukapheresis, and PBMCs were isolated by Ficoll-Histopaque density gradient centrifugation and then cryopreserved in liquid nitrogen vapor phase. Analytical flow cytometry was used to check the purity and quantity of each magnetically sorted T cell population. Genomic DNA was isolated from every sorted fraction and measured by UV absorbance on a Nanodrop 2000c.

These data come from a study of shared clonotypes between healthy human individuals (dated by TCRdb to the early 2020s). About the investigation overall: The cohort included three men and a couple of women between 18 and 49 years of age. Leukapheresis yielded between about 0.94 and 10 billion PBMCs per donor. For each donor, three plates each were used for CD4 naive and CD4 memory, two plates were used for CD8 naive, and one plate was used for CD8 memory. Libraries were prepared and TCR repertoires were sequenced by different laboratories using diverse techniques, in order to increase sequencing depth and limit assay-specific biases. To estimate repertoire size and how much clonotypes are shared between individuals, the study performed deep sequencing of blood TCR repertoires from five healthy adults. General study outcomes and caveats: Sharing across a few donors was observed for roughly 5.4% of naive CD4, around 3.5% of naive CD8, 2.3% of memory CD4, and about 0.4% of memory CD8 clonotypes. Higher generation probabilities were observed for clonotypes shared by all four sorted-subset donors than for non-shared clonotypes. The small number of donors limited the genetic and exposure-history diversity represented. Naive subsets generally had larger estimated clonotype richness than memory subsets. Based on pairwise subsampling, the degree of clonotype sharing among donors was expected to be affected by sequencing depth. Sampling was limited to blood, and TCR repertoires in tissue likely differ from TCR repertoires in blood. Even with the large sequencing depth, rarefaction of the sorted-subset datasets indicated that sequencing was incomplete.

Using the deep immunoSEQ assay, TCR CDR3 regions were amplified from genomic DNA by multiplex PCR. Extracted genomic DNA from each cell subset was distributed evenly across all wells of several immunoSEQ 96-well plates, and each plate was treated as a replicate. Each replicate PCR for sorted subsets received about 180 ng genomic DNA, equal to some 32,000 T cell genomes. Purified libraries were quantified with a Qubit 3.0 fluorometer, sized on a Bioanalyzer 2100, and re-quantified with the KAPA Library Quantification kit. A separate single-read 150-cycle Illumina NextSeq 550 flow cell was used to sequence each immunoSEQ 96-well plate. Under the source paper's analysis protocol: Because the immunoSEQ output included only junctional sequences and no quality scores, the filtering could not be the same as the filtering used for full-length reads. To assign V/J genes and CDR3, sequences were annotated using PyIR, a Python wrapper for IgBLAST v1.9, with IMGT germline references. Reads were removed for weak V/J assignments (E-value above 1e-6), missing CDR3, stop codons, out-of-frame junctions, or ambiguous translated residues. V3J clonotypes were defined by identical inferred V gene, J gene, and CDR3 amino acid sequence. Percentage overlap between repertoires was calculated by dividing the number of shared unique clonotypes by the size of the smaller repertoire. Repertoire richness was assessed with RTK rarefaction, the Chao1 estimator, and Recon v2.1 estimates of unobserved clonotypes. For all TCRbeta clonotypes obtained by the gDNA method from four donors, generation probabilities were computed with OLGA. TCRdb re-hosts the immuneACCESS table, in-frame sequences only. Its copies lack some clones; in the studies checked, an unresolved V gene accounts for under half of them, and the cause for the rest is not known. V and J calls and clone size are as listed in that table; D and trimming were resolved from the DNA. Present in this sample are about 2.3 million clones, about 90% of which were seen just once. About 0.36% of the sample rests with the top ten.

The CDR3 goes from the cysteine to the phenylalanine over 12 residues. The kept DNA is CDR3 alone, 36 bases in frame from the first base. The CDR1 and CDR2 encoded by the germline V gene are MNHNS and SASEGT. Trimming takes 7 bases off V and 11 bases off J; junction bases not matched to a gene: 10. The rearrangement joined TRBV6-1 to TRBJ1-1; a stretch of 7 junction bases matches TRBD1. The material sequenced was naive CD4+ T cells from PBMCs. This specimen's cell subset or site label, per the study, means: CD45RA+ positively selected. The receptor was isolated from a man between 18 and 29 years old in good health. Some clones in this sample may be carry-over from other donors' samples. The DNA sequence reads TGTGCCAGCACCCACTGGGACAGAACGGCTTTCTTT. This yields the protein CASTHWDRTAFF.